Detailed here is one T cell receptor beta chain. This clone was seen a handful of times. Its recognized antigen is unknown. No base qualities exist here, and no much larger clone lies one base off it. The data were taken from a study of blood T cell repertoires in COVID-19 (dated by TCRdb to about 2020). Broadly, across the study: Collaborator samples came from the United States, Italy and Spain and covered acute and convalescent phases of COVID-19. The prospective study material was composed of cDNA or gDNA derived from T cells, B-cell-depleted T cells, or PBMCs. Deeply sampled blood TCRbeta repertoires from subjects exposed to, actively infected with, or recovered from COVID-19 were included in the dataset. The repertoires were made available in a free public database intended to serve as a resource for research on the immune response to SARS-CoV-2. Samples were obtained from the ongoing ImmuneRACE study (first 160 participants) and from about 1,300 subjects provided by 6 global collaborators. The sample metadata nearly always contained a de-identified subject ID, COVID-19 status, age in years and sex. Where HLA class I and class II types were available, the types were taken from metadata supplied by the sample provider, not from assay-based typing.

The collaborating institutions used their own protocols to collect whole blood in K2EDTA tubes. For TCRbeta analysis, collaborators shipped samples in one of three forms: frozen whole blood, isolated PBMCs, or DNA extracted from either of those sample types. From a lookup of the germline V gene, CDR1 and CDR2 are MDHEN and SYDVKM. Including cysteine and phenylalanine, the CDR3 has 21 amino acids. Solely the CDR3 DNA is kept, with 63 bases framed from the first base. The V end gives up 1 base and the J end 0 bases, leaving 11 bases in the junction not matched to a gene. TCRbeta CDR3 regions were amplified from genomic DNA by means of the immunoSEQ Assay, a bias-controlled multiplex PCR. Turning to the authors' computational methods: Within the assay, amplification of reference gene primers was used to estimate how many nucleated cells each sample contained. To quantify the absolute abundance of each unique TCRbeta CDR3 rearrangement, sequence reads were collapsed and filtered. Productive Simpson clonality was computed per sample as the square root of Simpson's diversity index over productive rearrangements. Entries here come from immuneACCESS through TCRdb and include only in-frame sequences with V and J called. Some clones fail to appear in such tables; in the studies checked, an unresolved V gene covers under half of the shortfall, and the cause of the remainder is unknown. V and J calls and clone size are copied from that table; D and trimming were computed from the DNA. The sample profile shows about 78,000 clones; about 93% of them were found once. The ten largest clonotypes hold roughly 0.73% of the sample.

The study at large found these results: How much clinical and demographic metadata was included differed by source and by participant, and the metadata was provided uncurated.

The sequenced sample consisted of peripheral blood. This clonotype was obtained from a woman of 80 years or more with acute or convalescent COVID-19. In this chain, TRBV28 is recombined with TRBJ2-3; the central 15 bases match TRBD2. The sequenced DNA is TGTGCCAGCAGTTTATTTGGACGGACTAGCGGGAGGGCCAGGAGCACAGATACGCAGTATTTT. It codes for CASSLFGRTSGRARSTDTQYF.